This T cell receptor (beta chain) was captured in a study of beta chain features in type 1 diabetes (dated by TCRdb to between 2018 and 2020). Concerning the study at large: Mean age, gender distribution, total cell number and subset yield were not different between patients and healthy donors. Regulatory and stem cell-like memory subsets were obtained from only 8 patients and roughly eight healthy donors, while naive and central memory subsets were obtained from all 30 or so donors. A total of about 110 million sorted cells were examined across all samples, and the number of cells per subset was strongly correlated with RNA yield. In the study, recently diagnosed type 1 diabetes patients and matched healthy donors were compared on the TCRB repertoires of their sorted circulating CD4+ T cell subsets. Overall study outcomes, separate from this receptor: Type 1 diabetes patients showed a moderate but significant shortening of TCRB CDR3 length in all four CD4+ subsets. Only small numbers of individuals were included in the HLA sub-analyses, which left unresolved whether HLA type had any influence on TCRB rearrangement. PCR may preferentially amplify shorter templates, but because patient and control samples were amplified and corrected together, any resulting skew would affect both groups equally. Because cDNA was sequenced instead of genomic DNA, activated cells with high expression could be over-represented, although the groups did not differ in activation or CD3 levels. Naive, central memory and regulatory TCRB repertoires appeared to be more similar among patients than among healthy donors. At VDJ recombination sites, type 1 diabetes patients had fewer insertions and more deleted nucleotides, which implies abnormalities in thymic rearrangement.

The entire isolated RNA was reverse transcribed using the High Capacity cDNA Reverse Transcription Kit, and thus expressed TCRB transcripts were sequenced. Deep immunoSEQ sequencing was applied to naive, central memory and regulatory T cell samples, giving an average of around 3.4 million total reads per sample. Sorted cells were lysed in RLT buffer, and RNA was extracted using DNase-treated RNeasy Micro or Mini kits according to cell number. To prevent cross-contamination, each cell subset was processed individually, whereas patient and healthy donor samples were processed jointly. The immunoSEQ multiplex PCR was used to amplify TCRB sequences from cDNA, yielding 87-bp fragments that span the CDR3 region. Sequencing of the amplicons was performed on the Illumina HiSeq platform. On the study's bioinformatics: PCR bias was computationally corrected using synthetic template baselines, reads within Hamming distance 2 were collapsed, and singletons that could not be merged were discarded. Reads were aligned against IMGT so that V, D and J genes, CDR3 length and insertions or deletions at six rearrangement sites could be assigned. Clonotype counts were normalized to sorted cell number within each subset before computing true diversity and Gini coefficients with the tcR R package. Repertoire sharing was quantified using the overlap coefficient calculated on TCRB nucleotide sequences. Not all clones reach the TCRdb copy of this immuneACCESS table, which keeps in-frame sequences only. Checked studies attribute under half of the gap to unresolved V genes and leave the rest unexplained. From that table come the V and J calls and clone size; the DNA was used to work out D and trimming. Here the sample has about 150,000 clones; 7.5% to 10% occur a single time. Approximately 2.3% of the sample belongs to the ten largest clones.

A single peripheral blood draw of about 116 mL on average was collected from each donor into heparinised tubes. A BD FACSAria II and a panel including CD45RO, CCR7, CD25, CD127, CD95 and CD27 were used to sort naive, central memory, regulatory and stem cell-like memory CD4+ T cells. A purity above 98% was achieved for all sorted populations. PBMCs were isolated immediately by Lymphoprep density gradient centrifugation and stained directly without culture. To minimize batch effects, samples were stained and sorted in pairs, one healthy donor with one patient per experiment. The germline V gene provides CDR1 MNHNS and CDR2 SASEGT. From its cysteine to its phenylalanine, the CDR3 spans 13 amino acids. Only the CDR3 DNA is retained, 39 bases long and in frame from the first base. The junction shows trimming of 5 bases on V and 2 bases on J, plus 8 bases between the germline ends. This clone occurred a few times. The antigen it binds to is not known. No base quality values were provided; no much bigger clone lies one nucleotide off.

The V and J segments used are TRBV6-1 and TRBJ2-3, and TRBD1 may be the D gene, going by 6 matching bases. The TCR sequence derives from a woman between 18 and 30 years old in good health. The sample comprised central memory CD4+ T cells from blood. CDR3 loop: CASSWDNTDTQYF. In nucleotide form, the sequence is TGTGCCAGCAGTTGGGACAACACAGATACGCAGTATTTT.